Listed below are T cell receptor beta chains from one sample, sequenced in a study of T cells in Graves' hyperthyroidism and ophthalmopathy. TCRdb re-analysed the multiplex PCR reads in MiXCR, keeping a single row per CDR3 protein. The table has fewer than 350,000 distinct CDR3 sequences, over 12% seen once. Sequencing was performed on blood. Every receptor here comes from a woman in her fifties or sixties with Graves' hyperthyroidism that later progressed to Graves' ophthalmopathy. The CDR3 runs from the conserved cysteine through the conserved F or W. A D gene is named only where the DNA matches it firmly. Clone sizes are given selectively: once, few, many, or a class where the clone is expanded.

size | J | V | D | DNA | CDR3
many | TRBJ1-5 | TRBV28 | . | TGTGCCAGCAGTAATATTGGCGGACAGAGCAATCAGCCCCAGCATTTT | CASSNIGGQSNQPQHF
many | TRBJ2-5 | TRBV2 | TRBD1 | TGTGCCAGCCGAGAGGGACAGCAGACCCAGTACTTC | CASREGQQTQYF
few | TRBJ1-2 | TRBV6-4 | . | TGTGCCAGCAGTGACTCGGGCACCCCCTACTATGGCTACACCTTC | CASSDSGTPYYGYTF
many | TRBJ1-4 | TRBV30 | . | TGTGCCTGGAGTGAGAGTTCGTCCACAACTAATGAAAAACTGTTTTTT | CAWSESSSTTNEKLFF
. | TRBJ2-5 | TRBV11-2 | . | TGTGCCAGCAGCCCTCTTGAGGCGGCGTTGAAAGAGACCCAGTACTTC | CASSPLEAALKETQYF
many | TRBJ2-5 | TRBV12-3/TRBV12-4 | . | TGTGCCAGCAGTTTCCCGGAGGGCGGAAAAGAGACCCAGTACTTC | CASSFPEGGKETQYF
. | TRBJ2-1 | TRBV19 | . | TGTGCCAGTAGTATAACGAGAGGAGAGGGACAACACAATGAGCAGTTCTTC | CASSITRGEGQHNEQFF
many | TRBJ1-2 | TRBV28 | . | TGTGCCAGCCAGTCGTTGACTAACTATGGCTACACCTTC | CASQSLTNYGYTF
many | TRBJ1-5 | TRBV12-3/TRBV12-4 | . | TGTGCCAGCAGTTACTCACCGGGGATTAGCAATCAGCCCCAGCATTTT | CASSYSPGISNQPQHF
many | TRBJ2-5 | TRBV18 | . | TGTGCCAGCTCACGTGGTATAGGGACCCAAGAGACCCAGTACTTC | CASSRGIGTQETQYF
many | TRBJ2-5 | TRBV28 | . | TGTGCCAGCAGTTTAGGGGGTCCCGAGACCCAGTACTTC | CASSLGGPETQYF
. | TRBJ1-4 | TRBV4-1 | . | TGCGCCAGCAGTCCCGGGCCCCCTCGAATGGAACTGTTTTTT | CASSPGPPRMELFF
many | TRBJ2-7 | TRBV3-1 | TRBD2 | TGTGCCAGCAGCCAAGATCTGGCTAGCGGGAACTACGAGCAGTACTTC | CASSQDLASGNYEQYF
. | TRBJ2-7 | TRBV30 | TRBD1 | TGTGCCGCGAGGGGGACAGGGGGCGGCTACGAGCAGTACTTC | CAARGTGGGYEQYF
many | TRBJ2-1 | TRBV30 | . | TGTGCCTGGGACGCGGGCCTCCGGGGTGAGCAGTTCTTC | CAWDAGLRGEQFF
. | TRBJ2-1 | TRBV25-1 | . | TGTGCCAGCAGTGAATTAAAGGACATTAAACCCTACAATGAGCAGTTCTTC | CASSELKDIKPYNEQFF
. | TRBJ2-6 | TRBV10-3 | . | TGTGCCATCGGGTCAACTGGGGCCAACGTCCTGACTTTC | CAIGSTGANVLTF
. | TRBJ2-1 | TRBV30 | . | TGTGCCTGGAGTAAAGGACACCCTGGGAATGAGCAGTTCTTC | CAWSKGHPGNEQFF
many | TRBJ2-1 | TRBV5-1 | . | TGCGCCAGCAGCCTAGCGACTAGAGGCCATGAGCAGTTCTTC | CASSLATRGHEQFF
. | TRBJ2-7 | TRBV7-2 | . | TGTGCCAGCAGCCCAAGACTAGTCAGGGCCTACGAGCAGTACTTC | CASSPRLVRAYEQYF
few | TRBJ1-2 | TRBV7-9 | TRBD1 | TGTGCCAGCAGCACAACGGGACAGACTAACTATGGCTACACCTTC | CASSTTGQTNYGYTF
. | TRBJ2-1 | TRBV5-1 | . | TGCGCCACCAACCCCGCCCCTAGAGCTATCGATGAGCAGTTCTTC | CATNPAPRAIDEQFF
. | TRBJ2-3 | TRBV29-1 | . | TGCAGCGCGCATAGGGAGACAGATACGCAGTATTTT | CSAHRETDTQYF
few | TRBJ1-4 | TRBV7-9 | . | TGTGCCAGCAGCTTGGGGGGCACTAATGAAAAACTGTTTTTT | CASSLGGTNEKLFF
. | TRBJ1-4 | TRBV19 | . | TGTGCCAGTAGTAGGCCTCGGGCTAATGAAAAACTGTTTTTT | CASSRPRANEKLFF
many | TRBJ2-1 | TRBV20-1 | . | TGCAGTGCTAGAGGGGGTGGTACCCATGAGCAGTTCTTC | CSARGGGTHEQFF
many | TRBJ2-7 | TRBV6-5 | . | TGTGCCAGCAGTTACTCAGGGGCGTACGAGCAGTACTTC | CASSYSGAYEQYF
many | TRBJ1-1 | TRBV12-3/TRBV12-4 | . | TGTGCCAGCAGTTTAGCGGGGCAAGATGAAGCTTTCTTT | CASSLAGQDEAFF
many | TRBJ2-3 | TRBV5-1 | . | TGCGCCAGCAGCTTGACTAGCTTGCGGGGCACAGATACGCAGTATTTT | CASSLTSLRGTDTQYF
. | TRBJ1-4 | TRBV30 | TRBD1 | TGTGCCTGGAGCGGAGGACAGGGCCCCTTCGAGTTTTTT | CAWSGGQGPFEFF
many | TRBJ2-1 | TRBV19 | . | TGTGCCAGTAGTATGGGGGGACGGACGCGGCATGAGCAGTTCTTC | CASSMGGRTRHEQFF
many | TRBJ2-5 | TRBV11-2 | TRBD2 | TGTGCCAGCAGCCGGGGGGGGCCACGGGCGGTCCAGTACTTC | CASSRGGPRAVQYF
. | TRBJ1-5 | TRBV2 | . | TGTGCCAGCAGTGGTGACAATCAGCCCCAGCATTTT | CASSGDNQPQHF
many | TRBJ2-3 | TRBV12-3/TRBV12-4 | . | TGTGCCAGCAGTCCCAGGGACCCGTCCGGGGGTGGTACGCAGTATTTT | CASSPRDPSGGGTQYF
many | TRBJ2-7 | TRBV6-1 | . | TGTGCCAGCAGTGAGACCAGGGGATACGAGCAGTACTTC | CASSETRGYEQYF
many | TRBJ2-2 | TRBV5-1 | TRBD1 | TGCGCCAGCAGCTTACCCCAAAGACAGGGGCGGAACACCGGGGAGCTGTTTTTT | CASSLPQRQGRNTGELFF
many | TRBJ2-5 | TRBV12-5 | . | TGTGCTAGTGGTTGTGCCCGGGGCGCCCAAGAGACCCAGTACTTC | CASGCARGAQETQYF
many | TRBJ2-7 | TRBV27 | . | TGTGCCAGCAGTTTTTTGGACGCCGGCTACGAGCAGTACTTC | CASSFLDAGYEQYF
many | TRBJ2-3 | TRBV11-2 | . | TGTGCCAGCACCTTAGACAGGAGTAGCAGCGCAGATACGCAGTATTTT | CASTLDRSSSADTQYF
many | TRBJ1-2 | TRBV7-9 | . | TGTGCCAGCAGCTCTTTCAAGGAAGGGGTCAGGGGCTACACCTTC | CASSSFKEGVRGYTF
many | TRBJ2-5 | TRBV11-2 | TRBD2 | TGTGCCAGCAGCTTAGAGGGCGGGGGAGACCAAGAGACCCAGTACTTC | CASSLEGGGDQETQYF
few | TRBJ2-3 | TRBV24-1 | TRBD2 | TGTGCCACCAGTGGGGAGGGGCCCACAGATACGCAGTATTTT | CATSGEGPTDTQYF
many | TRBJ2-1 | TRBV7-3 | . | TGTGCCAGCAGCTTAATGGGGGGCGGAAAGCACAATGAGCAGTTCTTC | CASSLMGGGKHNEQFF